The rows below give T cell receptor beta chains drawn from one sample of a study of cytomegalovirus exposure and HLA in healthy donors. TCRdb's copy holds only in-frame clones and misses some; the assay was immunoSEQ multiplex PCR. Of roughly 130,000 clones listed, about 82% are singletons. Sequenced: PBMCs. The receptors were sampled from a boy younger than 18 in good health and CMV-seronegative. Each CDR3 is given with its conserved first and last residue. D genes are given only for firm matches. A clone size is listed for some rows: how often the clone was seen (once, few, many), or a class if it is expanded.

CASRFSEVTEAFF | TGTGCCAGCAGATTTTCAGAGGTAACTGAAGCTTTCTTT | TRBJ1-1 | few | TRBV7-9 | -
CAGATTGGGHEQYF | TGTGCCGGCGCTACGACAGGGGGCGGGCACGAGCAGTACTTC | TRBJ2-7 | - | TRBV10-3 | TRBD1
CASSGPGQVYGYTF | TGTGCCAGCAGTGGGCCGGGACAGGTTTATGGCTACACCTTC | TRBJ1-2 | - | TRBV2 | TRBD1
CSVEDYQGAEQFF | TGCAGCGTTGAAGATTATCAGGGGGCTGAGCAGTTCTTC | TRBJ2-1 | - | TRBV29-1 | TRBD1
CSVGPRNEQFF | TGCAGCGTGGGGCCGCGCAATGAGCAGTTCTTC | TRBJ2-1 | - | TRBV29-1 | -
CASSLRGTGVIAGELFF | TGTGCCAGCAGCTTGAGAGGGACAGGGGTTATCGCCGGGGAGCTGTTTTTT | TRBJ2-2 | - | TRBV5-6 | TRBD1
CSVRPGDSYEQYF | TGCAGCGTGAGGCCAGGGGACTCCTACGAGCAGTACTTC | TRBJ2-7 | - | TRBV29-1 | -
CASSLGQGASYTF | TGTGCCAGCAGCTTGGGACAGGGGGCAAGCTACACCTTC | TRBJ1-2 | few | TRBV13 | TRBD1
CASSQYRVYGEQFF | TGTGCCAGCAGCCAGTACAGGGTGTACGGTGAGCAGTTCTTC | TRBJ2-1 | once | TRBV13 | -
CASSVVSVGTEAFF | TGTGCCAGCAGCGTAGTGTCGGTTGGCACTGAAGCTTTCTTT | TRBJ1-1 | - | TRBV9 | -
CASSSREGGEQYF | TGTGCCAGCAGCTCGCGGGAGGGCGGGGAGCAGTACTTC | TRBJ2-7 | - | TRBV7-7 | TRBD2
CASTNWDRNRPEQYF | TGTGCCAGCACCAACTGGGACAGGAATCGCCCCGAGCAGTACTTC | TRBJ2-7 | - | TRBV7-8 | TRBD1
CASSPPGHRNYGYTF | TGTGCCAGCAGTCCCCCGGGACACAGGAACTATGGCTACACCTTC | TRBJ1-2 | - | TRBV6-1 | -
CASSQGRWQYF | TGCGCCAGCAGCCAAGGTCGGTGGCAGTACTTC | TRBJ2-7 | - | TRBV4-1 | -
CASSQELASGTYNEQFF | TGCGCCAGCAGCCAAGAATTGGCTAGCGGAACCTACAATGAGCAGTTCTTC | TRBJ2-1 | - | TRBV4-1 | TRBD2
CASSPIQIRQGGAYEQYF | TGTGCCAGCAGCCCTATCCAAATTAGACAGGGAGGAGCCTACGAGCAGTACTTC | TRBJ2-7 | - | TRBV14 | -
CASSPLRDTPGAFF | TGTGCCAGCAGCCCCCTCCGGGACACCCCAGGAGCTTTCTTT | TRBJ1-1 | - | TRBV11-2 | -
CASSQRRGETQYF | TGTGCCAGCAGCCAAAGGCGGGGAGAGACCCAGTACTTC | TRBJ2-5 | - | TRBV4-2 | -
CASSSGSGTSGTLTFF | TGTGCCAGCAGCTCCGGTAGTGGGACTAGCGGGACCCTAACGTTCTTC | TRBJ2-1 | - | TRBV7-2 | TRBD2
CASSGGHYRDPEAFF | TGTGCCAGCAGTGGAGGGCACTACAGGGACCCTGAAGCTTTCTTT | TRBJ1-1 | - | TRBV6-1 | -
CASSGDRADYGYTF | TGTGCCAGCAGCGGGGACAGGGCTGACTATGGCTACACCTTC | TRBJ1-2 | - | TRBV5-4 | TRBD1
CASSSPLGHPGAFF | TGCGCCAGCAGCTCACCCCTGGGACACCCTGGAGCTTTCTTT | TRBJ1-1 | - | TRBV5-1 | -
CAISAGQGGAETQYF | TGTGCCATCAGCGCCGGACAGGGAGGGGCAGAGACCCAGTACTTC | TRBJ2-5 | - | TRBV10-3 | -
CAWSRQRDPPGELFF | TGTGCCTGGAGTCGGCAGCGGGACCCTCCCGGGGAGCTGTTTTTT | TRBJ2-2 | - | TRBV30 | TRBD2
CASGDTILNTEAFF | TGTGCCAGCGGGGACACCATTTTGAACACTGAAGCTTTCTTT | TRBJ1-1 | once | TRBV6-5 | -
CASSVAAPYEQYF | TGTGCCAGCAGTGTAGCGGCCCCCTACGAGCAGTACTTC | TRBJ2-7 | - | TRBV6-5 | -
CASSLASGSGETQYF | TGCGCCAGCAGCCTCGCTAGCGGGAGCGGGGAGACCCAGTACTTC | TRBJ2-5 | - | TRBV10-2 | TRBD2
CASSLSQGAYEQYF | TGTGCCAGCAGCTTATCACAGGGAGCCTACGAGCAGTACTTC | TRBJ2-7 | - | TRBV13 | -
CASSAGQGVGNQPQHF | TGTGCCAGCAGTGCTGGACAGGGGGTCGGCAATCAGCCCCAGCATTTT | TRBJ1-5 | - | TRBV6-1 | TRBD1
CASSLDPGTGGREQYF | TGTGCCAGCAGCTTGGATCCCGGGACAGGGGGCCGAGAGCAGTACTTC | TRBJ2-7 | once | TRBV5-6 | TRBD1
CARDSLAGELFF | TGTGCCCGGGACTCTCTTGCCGGGGAGCTGTTTTTT | TRBJ2-2 | once | TRBV30 | -
CASSDPGQPLYEQYF | TGTGCCAGCAGTGATCCGGGACAGCCTTTATACGAGCAGTACTTC | TRBJ2-7 | - | TRBV6-6 | TRBD1
CASSQVAGVRETQYF | TGCGCCAGCAGCCAAGTAGCGGGAGTACGAGAGACCCAGTACTTC | TRBJ2-5 | - | TRBV4-3 | TRBD2
CASSYSQGAGELFF | TGTGCCAGCAGTTACTCACAGGGGGCCGGGGAGCTGTTTTTT | TRBJ2-2 | - | TRBV6-5 | TRBD1
CAWSNAGGRDYEQYF | TGTGCCTGGAGTAATGCGGGAGGGAGGGACTACGAGCAGTACTTC | TRBJ2-7 | - | TRBV30 | TRBD2
CASSQSLSSSHNEQFF | TGTGCCAGCAGCCAATCTCTTTCTAGCTCCCACAATGAGCAGTTCTTC | TRBJ2-1 | - | TRBV7-9 | -
CASSQGGPSGPTGELFF | TGCGCCAGCAGCCAGGGGGGGCCTAGCGGACCCACCGGGGAGCTGTTTTTT | TRBJ2-2 | - | TRBV4-1 | -
CVSSPPGREKLFF | TGTGTCAGCAGCCCACCAGGGCGCGAAAAACTGTTTTTT | TRBJ1-4 | - | TRBV7-8 | -
CAWSVTGLRMSYEQYF | TGTGCCTGGAGTGTGACAGGGCTTCGGATGTCCTACGAGCAGTACTTC | TRBJ2-7 | - | TRBV30 | TRBD1
CASSLQGPNQPQHF | TGTGCCAGCAGTTTGCAGGGGCCGAATCAGCCCCAGCATTTT | TRBJ1-5 | few | TRBV27 | -
CASSERSGWYEQYF | TGTGCCAGCAGCGAGCGGTCGGGGTGGTACGAGCAGTACTTC | TRBJ2-7 | - | TRBV5-6 | -
CASSQGLAGGETKNIQYF | TGCGCCAGCAGCCAGGGACTAGCGGGGGGGGAAACCAAAAACATTCAGTACTTC | TRBJ2-4 | - | TRBV4-1 | TRBD2
CASSLTPNTNTEAFF | TGTGCCAGCAGCTTAACCCCCAACACGAACACTGAAGCTTTCTTT | TRBJ1-1 | - | TRBV7-2 | -
CASSPSGQGYTDTQYF | TGTGCCAGCAGCCCCAGCGGACAGGGCTACACAGATACGCAGTATTTT | TRBJ2-3 | - | TRBV9 | TRBD1
CASRRTDTGELFF | TGCGCCAGCAGGCGGACAGACACCGGGGAGCTGTTTTTT | TRBJ2-2 | - | TRBV5-1 | -
CSARSGVKGEQYF | TGCAGCGCTCGAAGCGGGGTTAAAGGCGAGCAGTACTTC | TRBJ2-7 | - | TRBV29-1 | TRBD2
CASSQSGANQPQHF | TGTGCCAGCAGCCAGAGCGGGGCCAATCAGCCCCAGCATTTT | TRBJ1-5 | - | TRBV7-9 | -
CASSPGTGGLGYTF | TGTGCCAGCTCGCCCGGGACAGGGGGCCTTGGCTACACCTTC | TRBJ1-2 | - | TRBV18 | TRBD1
CASTDTQAGTGELFF | TGTGCCAGCACCGATACCCAGGCAGGGACCGGGGAGCTGTTTTTT | TRBJ2-2 | - | TRBV5-4 | -
CASSLVRNTEAFF | TGTGCCAGCAGTTTAGTAAGAAACACTGAAGCTTTCTTT | TRBJ1-1 | few | TRBV6-5 | -
CAWLGLNYNEQFF | TGTGCCTGGCTGGGACTAAATTACAATGAGCAGTTCTTC | TRBJ2-1 | - | TRBV30 | TRBD2
CASSEYETYEQYF | TGTGCCAGCAGTGAATATGAGACCTACGAGCAGTACTTC | TRBJ2-7 | - | TRBV25-1 | -
CAWSPLRGTGNTIYF | TGTGCCTGGAGCCCTTTGCGGGGGACTGGAAACACCATATATTTT | TRBJ1-3 | - | TRBV30 | -
CAWKTGPDTQYF | TGTGCCTGGAAAACAGGCCCAGATACGCAGTATTTT | TRBJ2-3 | - | TRBV30 | -
CASSPGTGTYGYTF | TGTGCCAGCAGTCCCGGGACAGGCACCTATGGCTACACCTTC | TRBJ1-2 | - | TRBV2 | TRBD1
CASSPGLAGLNYGYTF | TGTGCCAGCAGCCCAGGCCTGGCAGGGTTGAACTATGGCTACACCTTC | TRBJ1-2 | few | TRBV11-1 | -
CASSESRGSYGYTF | TGTGCCAGCAGTGAATCACGGGGATCCTATGGCTACACCTTC | TRBJ1-2 | - | TRBV25-1 | -
CASSRGADTQYF | TGTGCCAGTAGTCGGGGGGCAGATACGCAGTATTTT | TRBJ2-3 | - | TRBV19 | TRBD2
CASSDLRDTQETQYF | TGTGCCAGCAGTGACCTCCGGGACACCCAAGAGACCCAGTACTTC | TRBJ2-5 | - | TRBV2 | -
CASGFPYLSRGLFYGYTF | TGTGCTAGTGGTTTCCCCTACCTCAGCAGGGGGCTCTTCTATGGCTACACCTTC | TRBJ1-2 | - | TRBV12-5 | TRBD1